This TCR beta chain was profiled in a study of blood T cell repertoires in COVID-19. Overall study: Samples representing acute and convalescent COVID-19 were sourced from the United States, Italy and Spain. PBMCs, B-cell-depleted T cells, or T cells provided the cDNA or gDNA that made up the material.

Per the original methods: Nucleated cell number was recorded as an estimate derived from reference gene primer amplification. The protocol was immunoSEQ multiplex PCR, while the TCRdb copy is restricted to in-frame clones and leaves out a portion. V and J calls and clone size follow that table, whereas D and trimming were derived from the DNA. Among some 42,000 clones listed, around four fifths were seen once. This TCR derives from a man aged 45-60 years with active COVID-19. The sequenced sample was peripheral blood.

The CDR3 bases are TGTGCCACCAGTGCCGGGACAGCTACCTACGAGCAGTACTTC. Translation: CATSAGTATYEQYF. The chain carries TRBV24-1 and TRBJ2-7; 7 bases are a match to TRBD1. Trimming removed 5 bases from V and 2 bases from J; junction bases left unmatched: 5. Germline V gives CDR1 KGHDR, CDR2 SFDVKD. The length of the CDR3 is 14 residues.